This T cell receptor (beta chain) was found in a study of CD8+ T cells in alopecia areata. Sequencing templates came from extracted RNA that was reverse transcribed into cDNA. The method was immunoSEQ multiplex PCR; TCRdb's version includes in-frame clones alone and lacks a portion of them. This sample carries 150,000 to 200,000 clones, 50% to 70% of them seen once, and the ten largest clones take 1.5% to 2%. The CDR3 is 13 residues long. Per the germline V gene, CDR1 is SQVTM and CDR2 is ANQGSEA. The germline V and J ends were trimmed by 3 bases and 5 bases, with 11 bases remaining between them. Study observations and caveats: In lesional scalp, particularly from alopecia totalis/universalis, clonality was higher than in normal scalp.

This clone came up a few times. Its antigen is currently unknown. The sequence derives from a human donor with alopecia areata. The rearrangement joins TRBV29-1 to TRBJ2-1; D uncertain. The source was CD4+ T cells sorted from blood, collected at week 0. The CDR3 loop reads CSVDDIRNNEQFF. As DNA, the CDR3 is TGCAGCGTTGATGATATTAGAAACAATGAGCAGTTCTTC.